This T cell receptor beta chain was observed in a study of T cell responses to AZD1222 COVID-19 vaccine. Study results and caveats: Spike was spanned by vaccine-associated CD4 TCRs, with dominance at 160-218 and 743-854. Breadth and depth of Spike-specific TCRs rose after two AZD1222 doses. Close to half of spike-specific TCRs reportedly recognize unmutated variant regions.

Produced via immunoSEQ multiplex PCR; TCRdb's table is partial and in-frame only. The sample has 75,000 to 95,000 clones; 70% to 90% are singletons. This CDR3 has 16 residues. Germline CDR1 MNHEY, CDR2 SVGAGI. V lost 0 bases and J lost 4, with 15 bases in between. Notes on this clone: Its antigen is unknown.

V usage is TRBV6-5 and J usage is TRBJ1-2; possibly TRBD1 for D (5 bases). The TCR was taken from an adult in good health. Sequencing was performed on peripheral blood, taken on day 0 of AZD1222 vaccination. The CDR3 sequence is CASSYSSVGVTYGYTF. Here the CDR3 DNA reads TGTGCCAGCAGTTACTCGTCGGTAGGGGTGACCTATGGCTACACCTTC.